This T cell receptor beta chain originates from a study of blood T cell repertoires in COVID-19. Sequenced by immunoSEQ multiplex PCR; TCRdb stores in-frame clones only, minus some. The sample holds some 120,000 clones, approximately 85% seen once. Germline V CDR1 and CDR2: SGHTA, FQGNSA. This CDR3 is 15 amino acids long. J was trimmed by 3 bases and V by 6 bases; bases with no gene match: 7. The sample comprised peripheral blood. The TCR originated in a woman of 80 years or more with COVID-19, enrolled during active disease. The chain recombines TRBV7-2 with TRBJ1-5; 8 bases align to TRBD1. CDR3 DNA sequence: TGTGCCAGCAGAGAACAGGGGGGAGACAATCAGCCCCAGCATTTT. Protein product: CASREQGGDNQPQHF. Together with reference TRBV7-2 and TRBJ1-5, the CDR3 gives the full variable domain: GAGVSQSPSNKVTEKGKDVELRCDPISGHTALYWYRQSLGQGLEFLIYFQGNSAPDKSGLPSDRFSAERTGGSVSTLTIQRTQQEDSAVYLCASREQGGDNQPQHFGDGTRLSIL.